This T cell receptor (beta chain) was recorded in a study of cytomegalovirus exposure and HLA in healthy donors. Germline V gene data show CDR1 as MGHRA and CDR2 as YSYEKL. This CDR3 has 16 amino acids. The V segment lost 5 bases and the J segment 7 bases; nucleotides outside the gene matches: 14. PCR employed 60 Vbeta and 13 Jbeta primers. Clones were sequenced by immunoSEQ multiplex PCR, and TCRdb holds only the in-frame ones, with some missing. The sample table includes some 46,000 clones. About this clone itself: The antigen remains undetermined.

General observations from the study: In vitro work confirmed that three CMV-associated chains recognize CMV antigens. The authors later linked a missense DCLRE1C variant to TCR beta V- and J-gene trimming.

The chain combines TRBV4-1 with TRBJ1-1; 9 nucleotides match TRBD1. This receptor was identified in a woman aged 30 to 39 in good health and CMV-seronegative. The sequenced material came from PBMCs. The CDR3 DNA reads TGCGCCAGCAGCTCTCCGGGACAGGGACTTGTAAATGAAGCTTTCTTT. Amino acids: CASSSPGQGLVNEAFF.